This TCR beta chain was retrieved from a study of OX40 agonist ivuxolimab in advanced cancers. The CDR3 sequence is 15 residues long. Germline values: CDR1 SGDLS, CDR2 YYNGEE. V lost 2 bases and J lost 2, with 10 bases in between. This clone has a single count. Sequencing was performed with immunoSEQ multiplex PCR; in TCRdb, only in-frame clones are kept and a portion is missing. The sample lists about 40,000 clones; around 89% were seen once. The sequenced sample was CD4+ or CD8+ T cells sorted from blood, obtained in a trial of the OX40 agonist ivuxolimab. The gene calls are TRBV9 and TRBJ2-2; D unclear. This receptor was identified in an adult with an advanced solid tumor such as melanoma, head and neck, liver or kidney cancer. The chain's CDR3 is CASSVEDPNTGELFF. The CDR3 region has the DNA TGTGCCAGCAGCGTCGAAGACCCCAACACCGGGGAGCTGTTTTTT.